The text below deals with one T cell receptor beta chain. The sample originates from a study of blood T cell repertoires in COVID-19. Looking at the study overall: The origin of the acute and convalescent COVID-19 samples was the United States, Italy and Spain.

Per the original methods: Counts of nucleated cells, estimated from reference gene primer amplification, were obtained. TCRdb's copy holds only in-frame clones and misses some; the assay was immunoSEQ multiplex PCR. V, J and clone size are taken as reported in that table, and D and trimming were inferred from the DNA itself. The sample has roughly 250,000 clones, about 80% seen once. The CDR3 has 12 residues. The V end lost 5 bases, the J end lost 3 bases, and 4 bases lay between the germline ends. Germline V gene sequence: CDR1 SGHAT, CDR2 FQNNGV. Sequencing was done on a sample of peripheral blood. The sequence was obtained from a woman aged 50 to 60 with acute or convalescent COVID-19. This sequence joins TRBV11-2 and TRBJ2-2, with D hard to call. CDR3 amino acids: CASSPDTGELFF. Written as DNA, the CDR3 is TGTGCCAGCAGCCCTGACACCGGGGAGCTGTTTTTT.